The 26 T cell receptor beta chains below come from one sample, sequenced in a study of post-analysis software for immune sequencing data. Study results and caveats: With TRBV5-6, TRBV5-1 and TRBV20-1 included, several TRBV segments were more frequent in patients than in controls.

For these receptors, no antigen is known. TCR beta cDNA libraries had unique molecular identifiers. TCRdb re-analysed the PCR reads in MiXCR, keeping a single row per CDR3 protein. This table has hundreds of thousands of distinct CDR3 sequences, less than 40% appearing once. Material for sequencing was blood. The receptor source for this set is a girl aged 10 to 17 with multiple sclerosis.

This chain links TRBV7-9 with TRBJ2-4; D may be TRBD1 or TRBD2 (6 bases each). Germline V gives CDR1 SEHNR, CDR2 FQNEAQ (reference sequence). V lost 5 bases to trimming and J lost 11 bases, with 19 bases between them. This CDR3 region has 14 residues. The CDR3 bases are TGTGCCAGCAGCCCCGAGGGGGGACCGACGCTTCAGTACTTC. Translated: CASSPEGGPTLQYF. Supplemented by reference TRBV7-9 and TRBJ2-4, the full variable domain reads DTGVSQNPRHKITKRGQNVTFRCDPISEHNRLYWYRQTLGQGPEFLTYFQNEAQLEKSRLLSDRFSAERPKGSFSTLEIQRTEQGDSAMYLCASSPEGGPTLQYFGAGTRLSVL.

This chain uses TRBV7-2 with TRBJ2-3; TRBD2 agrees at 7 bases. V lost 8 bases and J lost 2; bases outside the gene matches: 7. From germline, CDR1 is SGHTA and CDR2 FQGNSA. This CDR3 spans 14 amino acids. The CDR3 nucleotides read TGTGCCAGCGGGCAGCGGGGAACCACAGATACGCAGTATTTT. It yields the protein CASGQRGTTDTQYF.

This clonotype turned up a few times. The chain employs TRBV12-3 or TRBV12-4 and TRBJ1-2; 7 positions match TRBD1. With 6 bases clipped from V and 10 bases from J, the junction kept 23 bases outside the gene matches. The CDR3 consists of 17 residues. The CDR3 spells CASSPQGLLTMAGDYTF. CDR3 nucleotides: TGTGCCAGCAGCCCACAGGGGCTCTTGACTATGGCTGGAGACTACACCTTC.

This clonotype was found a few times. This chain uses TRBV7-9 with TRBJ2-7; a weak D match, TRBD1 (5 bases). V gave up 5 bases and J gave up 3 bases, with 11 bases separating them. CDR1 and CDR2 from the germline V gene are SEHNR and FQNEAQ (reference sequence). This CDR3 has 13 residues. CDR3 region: CASSPQADYEQYF. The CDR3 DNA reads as TGTGCCAGCAGCCCACAGGCAGACTACGAGCAGTACTTC.

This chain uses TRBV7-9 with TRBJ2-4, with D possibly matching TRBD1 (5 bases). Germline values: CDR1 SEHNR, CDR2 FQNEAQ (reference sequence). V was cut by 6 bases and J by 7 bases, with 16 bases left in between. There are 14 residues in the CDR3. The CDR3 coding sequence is TGTGCCAGCAGACCATCGACAGATTGGAACATTCAGTACTTC. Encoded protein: CASRPSTDWNIQYF.

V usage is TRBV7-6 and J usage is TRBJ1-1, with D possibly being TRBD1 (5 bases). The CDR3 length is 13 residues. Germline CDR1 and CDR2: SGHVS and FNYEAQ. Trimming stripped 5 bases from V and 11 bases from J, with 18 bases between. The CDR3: CASSPTGRGVAFF. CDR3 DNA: TGTGCCAGCAGCCCCACGGGGCGCGGTGTGGCTTTCTTT.

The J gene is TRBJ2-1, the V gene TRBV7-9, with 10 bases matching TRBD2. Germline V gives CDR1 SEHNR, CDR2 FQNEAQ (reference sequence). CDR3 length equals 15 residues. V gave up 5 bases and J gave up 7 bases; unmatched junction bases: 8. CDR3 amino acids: CASSVSGGLGNEQFF. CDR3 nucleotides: TGTGCCAGCAGCGTTAGCGGGGGGCTGGGAAATGAGCAGTTCTTC.

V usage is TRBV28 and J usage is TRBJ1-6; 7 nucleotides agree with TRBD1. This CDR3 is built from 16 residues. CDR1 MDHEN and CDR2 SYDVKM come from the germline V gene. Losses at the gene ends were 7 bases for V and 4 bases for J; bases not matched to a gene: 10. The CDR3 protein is CASTKARDRYNSPLHF. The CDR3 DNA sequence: TGTGCCAGCACCAAGGCGCGGGACAGATATAATTCACCCCTCCACTTT.

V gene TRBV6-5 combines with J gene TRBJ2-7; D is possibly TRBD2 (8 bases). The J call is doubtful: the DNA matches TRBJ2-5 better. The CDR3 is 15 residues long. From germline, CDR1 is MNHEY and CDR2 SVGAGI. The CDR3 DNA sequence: TGTGCCAGCAGGCGGGGGGACAGCCTCGAGGAGACCCAGTACTTC. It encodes CASRRGDSLEETQYF.

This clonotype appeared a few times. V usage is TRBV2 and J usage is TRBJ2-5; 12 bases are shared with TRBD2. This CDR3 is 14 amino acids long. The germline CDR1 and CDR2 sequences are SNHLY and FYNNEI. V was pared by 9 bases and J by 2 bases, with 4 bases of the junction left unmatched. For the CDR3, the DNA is TGTGCCAGAGGACTAGCGGGGACACAAGAGACCCAGTACTTC. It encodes CARGLAGTQETQYF.

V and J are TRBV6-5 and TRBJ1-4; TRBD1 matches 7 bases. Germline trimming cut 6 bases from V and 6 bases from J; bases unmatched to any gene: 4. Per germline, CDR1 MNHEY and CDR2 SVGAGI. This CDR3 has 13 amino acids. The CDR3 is CASRRQGDEKLFF. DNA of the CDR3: TGTGCCAGCAGAAGACAGGGAGATGAAAAACTGTTTTTT.

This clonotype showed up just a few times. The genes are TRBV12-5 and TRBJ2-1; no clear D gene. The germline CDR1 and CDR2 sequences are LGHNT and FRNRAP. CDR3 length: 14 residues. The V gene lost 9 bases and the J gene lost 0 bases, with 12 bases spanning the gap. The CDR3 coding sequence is TGTGCTAGCAGTGGACCGCTCTCCTACAATGAGCAGTTCTTC. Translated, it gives CASSGPLSYNEQFF.

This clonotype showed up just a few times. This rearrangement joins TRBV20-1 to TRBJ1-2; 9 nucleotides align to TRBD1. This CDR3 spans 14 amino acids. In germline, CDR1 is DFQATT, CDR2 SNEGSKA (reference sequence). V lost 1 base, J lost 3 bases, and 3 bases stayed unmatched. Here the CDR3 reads CSARVTGGDYGYTF. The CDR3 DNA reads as TGCAGTGCTAGAGTGACAGGGGGGGACTATGGCTACACCTTC.

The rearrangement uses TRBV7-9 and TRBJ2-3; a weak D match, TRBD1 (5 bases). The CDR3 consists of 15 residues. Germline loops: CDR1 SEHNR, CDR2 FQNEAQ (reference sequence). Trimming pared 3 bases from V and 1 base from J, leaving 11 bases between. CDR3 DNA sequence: TGTGCCAGCAGCTTCTCCGGCAGGGGCACAGATACGCAGTATTTT. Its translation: CASSFSGRGTDTQYF.

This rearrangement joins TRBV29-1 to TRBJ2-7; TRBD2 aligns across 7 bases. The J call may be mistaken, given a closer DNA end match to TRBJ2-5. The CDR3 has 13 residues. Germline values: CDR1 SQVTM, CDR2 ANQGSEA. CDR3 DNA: TGCAGCGGGGAGGGCTCAGGGTACGAGACCCAGTACTTC. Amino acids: CSGEGSGYETQYF.

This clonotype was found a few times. CDR3 in amino acids: CASQTVGFSTDTQYF. The CDR3 bases are TGCGCCAGTCAGACGGTTGGGTTTAGCACAGATACGCAGTATTTT. This chain uses TRBV5-1 with TRBJ2-3; no firm D call. Trimming took 8 bases from V and 0 from J, leaving 16 bases between them. CDR3 length: 15 residues. Germline CDR1 SGHRS, CDR2 YFSETQ.

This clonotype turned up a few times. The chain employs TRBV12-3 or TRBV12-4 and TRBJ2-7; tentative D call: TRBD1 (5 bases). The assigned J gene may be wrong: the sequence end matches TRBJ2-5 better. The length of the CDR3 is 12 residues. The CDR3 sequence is CASSFGAETQYF. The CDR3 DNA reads TGTGCCAGCAGTTTTGGGGCTGAGACCCAGTACTTC.

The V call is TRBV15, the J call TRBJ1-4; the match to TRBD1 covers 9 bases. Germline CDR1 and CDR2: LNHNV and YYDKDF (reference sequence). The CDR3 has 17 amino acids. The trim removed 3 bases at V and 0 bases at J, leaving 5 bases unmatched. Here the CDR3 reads CATSSFGQGPTNEKLFF. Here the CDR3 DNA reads TGTGCCACCAGCAGCTTCGGACAGGGGCCAACTAATGAAAAACTGTTTTTT.

The CDR3, as DNA: TGTGCCAGCAGCCCTGCCTACAGCGGGGGCACAGATACGCAGTATTTT. Translation: CASSPAYSGGTDTQYF. This chain connects TRBV7-3 to TRBJ2-3; 7 bases are a match to TRBD2. V trimming: 5 bases; J trimming: 1 base; junction bases outside the gene matches: 9. Germline V gene data show CDR1 as SGHTA and CDR2 as FQGTGA. The CDR3 is 16 amino acids. The entire variable domain, with the rest obtained from reference TRBV7-3 and TRBJ2-3, is as follows: GAGVSQTPSNKVTEKGKYVELRCDPISGHTALYWYRQSLGQGPEFLIYFQGTGAADDSGLPNDRFFAVRPEGSVSTLKIQRTERGDSAVYLCASSPAYSGGTDTQYFGPGTRLTVL.

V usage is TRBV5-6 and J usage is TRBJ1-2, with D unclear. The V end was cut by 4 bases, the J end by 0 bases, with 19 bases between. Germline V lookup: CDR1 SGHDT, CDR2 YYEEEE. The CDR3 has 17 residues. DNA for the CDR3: TGTGCCAGCAGCACCCCGGACGCGGCCAAAGCTAACTATGGCTACACCTTC. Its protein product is CASSTPDAAKANYGYTF.

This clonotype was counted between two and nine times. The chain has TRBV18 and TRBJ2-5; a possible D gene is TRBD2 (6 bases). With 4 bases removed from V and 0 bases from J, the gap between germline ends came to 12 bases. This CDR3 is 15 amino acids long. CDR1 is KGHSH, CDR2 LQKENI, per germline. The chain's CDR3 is CASSLVGGHQETQYF. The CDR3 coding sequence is TGTGCCAGCTCACTGGTGGGGGGACACCAAGAGACCCAGTACTTC.

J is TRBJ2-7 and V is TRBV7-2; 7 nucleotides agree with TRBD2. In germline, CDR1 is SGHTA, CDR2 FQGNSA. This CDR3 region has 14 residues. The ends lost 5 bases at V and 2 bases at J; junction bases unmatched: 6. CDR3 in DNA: TGTGCCAGCAGCAACAGTCGGGGGGCCTACGAGCAGTACTTC. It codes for CASSNSRGAYEQYF. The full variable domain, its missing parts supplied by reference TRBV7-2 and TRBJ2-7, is GAGVSQSPSNKVTEKGKDVELRCDPISGHTALYWYRQSLGQGLEFLIYFQGNSAPDKSGLPSDRFSAERTGGSVSTLTIQRTQQEDSAVYLCASSNSRGAYEQYFGPGTRLTVT.

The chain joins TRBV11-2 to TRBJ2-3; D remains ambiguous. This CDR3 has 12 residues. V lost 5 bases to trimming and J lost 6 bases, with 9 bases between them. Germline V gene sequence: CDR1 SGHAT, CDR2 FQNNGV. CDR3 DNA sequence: TGTGCCAGCAGCCGCACCCGGGATACGCAGTATTTT. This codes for CASSRTRDTQYF.

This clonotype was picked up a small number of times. The CDR3 reads CASSTSYNEQFF. CDR3 sequence (DNA): TGCGCCAGCAGCACCTCGTACAATGAGCAGTTCTTC. The rearrangement links TRBV5-1 to TRBJ2-1, with D uncertain. The CDR3 has 12 residues. Trimming cost V 4 bases and J 4 bases, with 6 bases left between them. The germline CDR1 and CDR2 sequences are SGHRS and YFSETQ.

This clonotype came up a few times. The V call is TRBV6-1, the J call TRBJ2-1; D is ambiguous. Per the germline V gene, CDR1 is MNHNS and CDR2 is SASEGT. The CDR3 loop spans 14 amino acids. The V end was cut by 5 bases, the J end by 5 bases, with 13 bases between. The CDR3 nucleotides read TGTGCCAGCAGTCTCTACGGCTCTGACAATGAGCAGTTCTTC. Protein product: CASSLYGSDNEQFF.

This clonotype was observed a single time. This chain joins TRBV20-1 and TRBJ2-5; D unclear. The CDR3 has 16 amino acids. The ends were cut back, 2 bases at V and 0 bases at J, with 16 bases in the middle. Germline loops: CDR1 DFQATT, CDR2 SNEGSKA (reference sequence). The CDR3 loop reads CSARNADRTNQETQYF. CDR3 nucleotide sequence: TGCAGTGCTAGAAACGCGGACCGAACCAACCAAGAGACCCAGTACTTC.